The rows below give T cell receptor beta chains drawn from one sample of a study of blood T cell repertoires in COVID-19. Produced via immunoSEQ multiplex PCR; TCRdb's table is partial and in-frame only. The repertoire holds about 46,000 clones, with around 86% as singletons. Sequencing input: peripheral blood. These receptors all come from a man aged 60 to 69 with active COVID-19. CDR3s include the opening cysteine and the closing phenylalanine or tryptophan.

j_gene: TRBJ1-5; v_gene: TRBV19; CDR3aa: CASRRQGAGNQPQHF
j_gene: TRBJ2-1; v_gene: TRBV6-5; CDR3aa: CASKTGGRAYNEQFF
j_gene: TRBJ1-4; v_gene: TRBV6-6; CDR3aa: CASKLDQGTNEKLFF
j_gene: TRBJ1-2; v_gene: TRBV19; CDR3aa: CASRRDREGNGYTF
j_gene: TRBJ1-2; v_gene: TRBV6-5; CDR3aa: CASSHRGNYGYTF
j_gene: TRBJ1-1; v_gene: TRBV6-5; CDR3aa: CASSWGRGRTEAFF
j_gene: TRBJ2-5; v_gene: TRBV9; CDR3aa: CASSGTRRETQYF
j_gene: TRBJ2-7; v_gene: TRBV6-5; CDR3aa: CASLLTVDSSYEQYF
j_gene: TRBJ2-1; v_gene: TRBV2; CDR3aa: CASSLYNEQFF
j_gene: TRBJ2-6; v_gene: TRBV7-9; CDR3aa: CASSLRTGGAGANVLTF
j_gene: TRBJ2-5; v_gene: TRBV10-3; CDR3aa: CAISERTSGRPGETQYF
j_gene: TRBJ2-7; v_gene: TRBV3-1/TRBV3-2; CDR3aa: CASSSLAESYEQYF
j_gene: TRBJ1-3; v_gene: TRBV30; CDR3aa: CAWSVFAGGRAGNTIYF
j_gene: TRBJ1-5; v_gene: TRBV3-1/TRBV3-2; CDR3aa: CASKQGGNQPQHF
j_gene: TRBJ2-3; v_gene: TRBV18; CDR3aa: CASSTTDLGLATDTQYF
j_gene: TRBJ2-1; v_gene: TRBV20-1; CDR3aa: CSASFWRGNNEQFF
j_gene: TRBJ2-5; v_gene: TRBV11-2; CDR3aa: CASSLLAGGPETQYF
j_gene: TRBJ2-7; v_gene: TRBV6-5; CDR3aa: CASSPGQRSYEQYF
j_gene: TRBJ1-5; v_gene: TRBV6-2/TRBV6-3; CDR3aa: CASSYDLEIGYSNQPQHF
j_gene: TRBJ1-1; v_gene: TRBV29-1; CDR3aa: CSAWTGRSEAFF
j_gene: TRBJ2-6; v_gene: TRBV5-1; CDR3aa: CASSPRGFSGANVLTF
j_gene: TRBJ1-3; v_gene: TRBV5-1; CDR3aa: CASSSLTGSNTIYF